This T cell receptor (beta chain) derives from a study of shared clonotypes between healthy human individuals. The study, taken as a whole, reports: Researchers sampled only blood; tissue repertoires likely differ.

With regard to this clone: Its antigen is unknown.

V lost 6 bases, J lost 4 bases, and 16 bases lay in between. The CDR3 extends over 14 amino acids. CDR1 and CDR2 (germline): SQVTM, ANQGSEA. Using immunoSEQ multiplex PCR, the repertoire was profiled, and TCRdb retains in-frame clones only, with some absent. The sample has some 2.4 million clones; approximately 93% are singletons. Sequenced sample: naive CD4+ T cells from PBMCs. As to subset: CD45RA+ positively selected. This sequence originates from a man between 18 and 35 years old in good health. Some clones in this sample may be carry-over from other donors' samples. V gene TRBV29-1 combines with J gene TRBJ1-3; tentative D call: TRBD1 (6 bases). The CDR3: CSVADRAIGNTIYF. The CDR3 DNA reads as TGCAGCGTCGCGGACAGAGCCATCGGAAACACCATATATTTT.